This entry lists 32 T cell receptor beta chains sequenced from one sample in a study of shared clonotypes between healthy human individuals. Profiled with immunoSEQ multiplex PCR; TCRdb holds only in-frame clones, not every one. The sample holds around 1.6 million clones, nearly 99% seen once. Input material: naive CD4+ T cells sorted from blood. Sample subset: CD45RA+ positively selected. The receptor source for this set is a man aged 25-45 years in good health.

The rearrangement links TRBV7-9 to TRBJ2-7; 11 nucleotides align to TRBD2. The CDR3 consists of 15 residues. After removal of 5 bases from V and 5 bases from J, the junction contained 8 bases not matched to a gene. Germline V gives CDR1 SEHNR, CDR2 FQNEAQ (reference sequence). CDR3 in amino acids: CASSPPTSGSHEQYF. In DNA, the CDR3 is TGTGCCAGCAGCCCACCAACTAGCGGGAGCCACGAGCAGTACTTC.

The chain combines TRBV28 with TRBJ2-1; 7 positions agree with TRBD2. With 6 bases clipped from V and 10 bases from J, the junction kept 6 bases outside the gene matches. The CDR3 length is 12 residues. CDR1 and CDR2 (germline): MDHEN, SYDVKM. This CDR3 is CASRSPGLEQFF. The CDR3 DNA reads TGTGCCAGCAGATCACCGGGACTAGAGCAGTTCTTC. The entire variable domain, with the rest obtained from reference TRBV28 and TRBJ2-1, is as follows: DVKVTQSSRYLVKRTGEKVFLECVQDMDHENMFWYRQDPGLGLRLIYFSYDVKMKEKGDIPEGYSVSREKKERFSLILESASTNQTSMYLCASRSPGLEQFFGPGTRLTVL.

The rearrangement uses TRBV6-6 and TRBJ2-5, with D maybe TRBD1 (5 bases). Per the germline V gene, CDR1 is MNHNY and CDR2 is SVGAGI (reference sequence). CDR3 length: 13 amino acids. Trimming removed 8 bases at V and 4 bases at J, with 14 bases between. CDR3 nucleotide sequence: TGTGCCAGCCTGGGGCCCCGCGGAGAGACCCAGTACTTC. It encodes CASLGPRGETQYF.

This chain joins TRBV10-3 and TRBJ2-7; TRBD1 is a possible D gene (6 bases). The CDR3 is 13 residues long. Germline V gene sequence: CDR1 ENHRY, CDR2 SYGVKD. Trimming took off 6 bases at V and 9 bases at J, with 18 bases between the two ends. The DNA for the CDR3 is TGTGCCATCAGGTTGGGGGCGGCTTTTGGGCAGTACTTC. It yields the protein CAIRLGAAFGQYF.

The V call is TRBV11-3, the J call TRBJ2-6, with D possibly TRBD1 on 5 matching bases. The V and J ends lost 1 base and 2 bases respectively, with 6 bases between them. The CDR3 loop spans 15 amino acids. Germline loops: CDR1 SGHNT, CDR2 YENEEA. This CDR3 is CASSLVRAGANVLTF. The DNA of the CDR3 is TGTGCCAGCAGCTTAGTCAGGGCTGGGGCCAACGTCCTGACTTTC.

The V and J genes are TRBV30 and TRBJ2-7, with D tentatively TRBD2 (5 bases). Per germline, CDR1 GTSNPN and CDR2 SVGIG (reference sequence). V was trimmed by 0 bases and J by 2 bases, leaving 11 bases between them. CDR3 length: 14 amino acids. The CDR3 loop reads CAWSVTRRTYEQYF. The DNA of the CDR3 is TGTGCCTGGAGTGTAACTAGACGCACCTACGAGCAGTACTTC.

The chain joins TRBV28 to TRBJ2-6, with 8 positions matching TRBD1. The V gene's germline CDR1 is MDHEN and CDR2 SYDVKM. The CDR3 runs 16 residues. Unmatched junction bases numbered 8, after V lost 8 bases and J lost 2 bases. The CDR3 DNA reads as TGTGCCAGCCCAACAGGGGGATCTACTGGGGCCAACGTCCTGACTTTC. This translates into CASPTGGSTGANVLTF.

This clone was observed a single time. The chain links TRBV6-1 to TRBJ2-7; tentatively, D is TRBD1 or TRBD2 (5 bases each). This CDR3 contains 13 residues. Trimming left V 4 bases short and J 3 bases short, with 10 bases between. The germline gives CDR1 MNHNS, CDR2 SASEGT. The CDR3, as DNA: TGTGCCAGCAGTGGGGGGAACAACTACGAGCAGTACTTC. It encodes CASSGGNNYEQYF.

The V gene is TRBV6-4, the J gene TRBJ2-7; the D is unclear. In germline, CDR1 is MRHNA, CDR2 SNTAGT. CDR3 length equals 14 residues. V was shortened by 2 bases and J by 4 bases, with 12 bases between the two germline ends. CDR3 sequence: CASSDTKVGYEQYF. The CDR3 DNA reads TGTGCCAGCAGTGACACCAAAGTGGGTTACGAGCAGTACTTC.

V and J are TRBV27 and TRBJ2-2; 8 bases map to TRBD1. The CDR3 covers 16 residues. J lost 4 bases, V lost 2 bases, and 6 bases had no gene match. The germline V gene has CDR1 MNHEY and CDR2 SMNVEV (reference sequence). This chain's CDR3 is CASSLGTGPGTGELFF. In nucleotides, the CDR3 is TGTGCCAGCAGTTTAGGGACAGGCCCCGGCACCGGGGAGCTGTTTTTT.

The CDR3 DNA reads TGCGCCAGCAGACTCCGGGACCGATACTACGAGCAGTACTTC. This sequence encodes CASRLRDRYYEQYF. This rearrangement joins TRBV4-1 to TRBJ2-7; perhaps D is TRBD1 or TRBD2 (5 bases each). The CDR3 runs 14 residues. V was cut by 6 bases and J by 3 bases, with 15 bases left in between. Per the germline V gene, CDR1 is MGHRA and CDR2 is YSYEKL.

This chain uses TRBV5-4 with TRBJ2-1, with 9 nucleotides matching TRBD1. The V gene end was trimmed by 4 bases and the J gene end by 6 bases; junction bases not matched to a gene: 11. Germline loops: CDR1 SGHNT, CDR2 YYREEE (reference sequence). The CDR3 covers 16 residues. CDR3 sequence: CASSPLKGQGVNEQFF. The CDR3 nucleotides are TGTGCCAGCAGCCCCCTGAAGGGACAGGGCGTCAATGAGCAGTTCTTC.

The CDR3, as DNA: TGCGCCAGCAGCCTGAGACGGCAAGAGACCCAGTACTTC. This codes for CASSLRRQETQYF. The rearrangement uses TRBV5-1 and TRBJ2-5; D uncertain. This CDR3 region has 13 residues. Deletions cut 4 bases from V and 2 bases from J, with 9 bases between. From germline, CDR1 is SGHRS and CDR2 YFSETQ.

About this clone: In the same sample, other DNA sequences code for this CDR3. The gene calls are TRBV9 and TRBJ2-3; either TRBD1 or TRBD2 may supply D (5 bases each). Germline-derived CDR1 and CDR2 are SGDLS and YYNGEE. This CDR3 is 15 amino acids long. Trimming removed 0 bases at V and 0 bases at J, with 8 bases between. The chain's CDR3 is CASSVGGASTDTQYF. The DNA for the CDR3 is TGTGCCAGCAGCGTAGGAGGGGCGAGCACAGATACGCAGTATTTT.

This chain connects TRBV9 to TRBJ2-3; possible D gene TRBD2, 6 bases. Germline V gene lookup returns CDR1 SGDLS and CDR2 YYNGEE. V was trimmed by 2 bases and J by 0 bases, leaving 16 bases between them. The length of the CDR3 is 17 residues. In nucleotides, the CDR3 is TGTGCCAGCAGCGTCCCACTGCGGGGCCCTAGCACAGATACGCAGTATTTT. Encoded protein: CASSVPLRGPSTDTQYF.

The chain links TRBV5-4 to TRBJ1-3; D is unclear. CDR1 and CDR2 from the germline V gene are SGHNT and YYREEE (reference sequence). Trimming took off 0 bases at V and 2 bases at J, with 6 bases between the two ends. CDR3 length: 14 amino acids. The CDR3 coding sequence is TGTGCCAGCAGCTTGGGTTCGCCTGGAAACACCATATATTTT. Translation: CASSLGSPGNTIYF.

This chain joins TRBV4-1 and TRBJ1-5; D is perhaps TRBD1 (6 bases). Germline loops: CDR1 MGHRA, CDR2 YSYEKL. Trimming removed 4 bases from V and 5 bases from J, with 12 bases in between. The CDR3 is 14 residues long. The CDR3 spells CASSLRTEDQPQHF. DNA for the CDR3: TGCGCCAGCAGCCTTAGGACAGAAGATCAGCCCCAGCATTTT.

The V gene is TRBV2, the J gene TRBJ2-1; unclear D gene. The CDR3 is 12 amino acids. From germline, CDR1 is SNHLY and CDR2 FYNNEI. V lost 2 bases and J lost 5, with 4 bases in between. This chain's CDR3 is CASSEPNNEQFF. The CDR3 bases are TGTGCCAGCAGTGAACCCAACAATGAGCAGTTCTTC.

The chain joins TRBV6-5 to TRBJ1-2; 7 bases agree with TRBD1. Germline assignment: CDR1 MNHEY and CDR2 SVGAGI. Germline trimming cut 6 bases from V and 6 bases from J; bases unmatched to any gene: 7. The CDR3 is 13 amino acids. The CDR3 loop reads CASRPLTGDGYTF. In DNA, the CDR3 is TGTGCCAGCAGGCCACTTACAGGGGATGGCTACACCTTC.

The chain joins TRBV5-1 to TRBJ2-2; D might be TRBD2 (6 bases). The V and J ends lost 2 bases and 7 bases respectively, with 15 bases between them. CDR1 and CDR2 from the germline V gene are SGHRS and YFSETQ. CDR3 length equals 15 residues. CDR3 region: CASSFQLATDGELFF. In DNA form, the CDR3 reads TGCGCCAGCAGCTTCCAGCTAGCGACGGACGGGGAGCTGTTTTTT.

The rearrangement uses TRBV11-3 and TRBJ1-5; possibly TRBD1 for D (5 bases). The CDR3 is made up of 16 amino acids. Germline CDR1 reads SGHNT; CDR2 reads YENEEA. V was shortened by 11 bases and J by 0 bases, with 20 bases between the two germline ends. CDR3: CAQPARECDSNQPQHF. Written as DNA, the CDR3 is TGTGCCCAGCCTGCCAGGGAATGCGATAGCAATCAGCCCCAGCATTTT.

The V call is TRBV5-4, the J call TRBJ2-5; a weak D match, TRBD1 (7 bases). Germline V CDR1 and CDR2: SGHNT, YYREEE (reference sequence). The CDR3 has 16 amino acids. Trimming pared 4 bases from V and 5 bases from J, leaving 21 bases between. The CDR3 DNA follows: TGTGCCAGCAGCCTCAAACGGGGGACAGACGGGGAGACCCAGTACTTC. Protein: CASSLKRGTDGETQYF.

This chain links TRBV6-5 with TRBJ1-5; D not certain. The germline V and J ends were trimmed by 6 bases and 3 bases, with 12 bases remaining between them. CDR1 and CDR2 from the germline V gene are MNHEY and SVGAGI. This CDR3 region has 14 residues. The CDR3 DNA sequence: TGTGCCAGCAGCCCTTGGACGGCCAATCAGCCCCAGCATTTT. Its protein product is CASSPWTANQPQHF.

Notes on this clone: Other DNA sequences of this sample code for an identical CDR3. The V and J genes are TRBV28 and TRBJ1-5; 7 nucleotides match TRBD1. Germline V gene data show CDR1 as MDHEN and CDR2 as SYDVKM. The CDR3 has 15 residues. The J segment lost 2 bases and the V segment lost 5 bases, leaving 6 bases of the junction unmatched. The CDR3 DNA sequence: TGTGCCAGCAGTCTCACAGGGGTGGGCAATCAGCCCCAGCATTTT. Amino acid sequence: CASSLTGVGNQPQHF.

The rearrangement joins TRBV27 to TRBJ2-7; TRBD2 matches 12 bases. CDR3 length: 15 residues. J gave up 6 bases and V 5 bases, and 8 bases lay outside the gene matches. Germline assignment: CDR1 MNHEY and CDR2 SMNVEV (reference sequence). Written as DNA, the CDR3 is TGTGCCAGCAGTACTCTAGCGGGAGGGCCCTTCGAGCAGTACTTC. It specifies CASSTLAGGPFEQYF.

V gene TRBV2 combines with J gene TRBJ2-5, with 9 bases fitting TRBD2. J gave up 4 bases and V 5 bases, and 8 bases lay outside the gene matches. Germline V gene lookup returns CDR1 SNHLY and CDR2 FYNNEI. This CDR3 contains 15 residues. CDR3 region: CASSTRLAGIETQYF. In nucleotides, the CDR3 is TGTGCCAGCAGTACGCGTCTAGCGGGAATAGAGACCCAGTACTTC.

V usage is TRBV4-1 and J usage is TRBJ2-2; no definite D call. Germline V gene sequence: CDR1 MGHRA, CDR2 YSYEKL. The CDR3 loop spans 14 amino acids. With 4 bases removed from V and 6 bases from J, the gap between germline ends came to 12 bases. Here the CDR3 reads CASSLEEGSGELFF. The CDR3, as DNA: TGCGCCAGCAGCCTCGAGGAAGGCTCCGGGGAGCTGTTTTTT.

J is TRBJ2-7 and V is TRBV7-9; 9 bases are shared with TRBD2. Trimming cost V 5 bases and J 6 bases; bases outside gene matches: 14. The CDR3 has 16 residues. Germline CDR1 and CDR2: SEHNR and FQNEAQ (reference sequence). This chain's CDR3 is CASSPLVGGRASEQYF. In DNA form, the CDR3 reads TGTGCCAGCAGCCCGTTAGTCGGCGGGAGGGCCTCCGAGCAGTACTTC.

The rearrangement uses TRBV2 and TRBJ2-2; D ambiguous. The CDR3 spans 13 residues. Trimming stripped 5 bases from V and 1 base from J, with 5 bases between. Germline-derived CDR1 and CDR2 are SNHLY and FYNNEI. For the CDR3, the DNA is TGTGCCAGCAGTCTACTGAACACCGGGGAGCTGTTTTTT. Protein sequence: CASSLLNTGELFF.

The chain has TRBV2 and TRBJ1-3; D not certain. Germline V CDR1 and CDR2: SNHLY, FYNNEI. V lost 6 bases and J 6 bases, leaving 12 bases between the germline ends. The CDR3 spans 13 residues. CDR3 coding DNA: TGTGCCAGCAGATATTCAGGTTTAAACACCATATATTTT. Protein sequence: CASRYSGLNTIYF.

J is TRBJ2-4 and V is TRBV2; D is perhaps TRBD1 (5 bases). Trimming took 7 bases from V and 6 from J, leaving 13 bases between them. In germline, CDR1 is SNHLY, CDR2 FYNNEI. The CDR3 length is 13 residues. The CDR3 region has the DNA TGTGCCAGCAAGGGGCACCCCGGAAACATTCAGTACTTC. This sequence encodes CASKGHPGNIQYF.

The gene calls are TRBV4-1 and TRBJ2-5, with a weak D call TRBD2 (5 bases). CDR1 and CDR2 (germline): MGHRA, YSYEKL. V lost 6 bases, J lost 7 bases, and 15 bases lay in between. This CDR3 has 13 residues. CDR3 nucleotide sequence: TGCGCCAGCAGTGGACTCGCCCTAGGGACCCAGTACTTC. It encodes CASSGLALGTQYF.